This TCR beta chain was obtained from a study of T cells after yellow fever vaccination. Across the study: Those fractions that held only low numbers of cells were prepared using the SMART-Seq v4 Ultra Low Input RNA kit.

Ten or more counts support this clonotype. Per germline, CDR1 LGHDT and CDR2 YNNKEL (reference sequence). Trimming pared 3 bases from V and 8 bases from J, leaving 11 bases between. This CDR3 comprises 14 residues. UMIs and a universal primer site were added when TCR cDNA was made by 5'RACE template switching. A single record per CDR3 protein comes from TCRdb applying MiXCR to the 5' RACE reads. The repertoire consists of 350,000 to 450,000 distinct CDR3 sequences, with more than 5.5% occurring once and the leading ten covering 15%. The material was PBMCs, obtained 5 days after the yellow fever booster vaccination. The V and J genes are TRBV3-1 and TRBJ1-6; no clear D. This clonotype originated in a man younger than 45 who received the YFV17D yellow fever vaccine. The CDR3 nucleotides read TGTGCCAGCAGCCAGTCCTACAGAGATTCACCCCTCCACTTT. Protein: CASSQSYRDSPLHF.